Reported below is one T cell receptor beta chain. These data originate in a study of technical replicates of blood from several donors. V was pared by 6 bases and J by 6 bases, with 11 bases between. The CDR3 contains 12 residues. Germline V gene lookup returns CDR1 LNHDA and CDR2 SQIVND (reference sequence). The method was immunoSEQ multiplex PCR; TCRdb's version includes in-frame clones alone and lacks a portion of them. The sample carries over 50,000 clones, 86% recorded once. The V and J genes are TRBV19 and TRBJ1-2, with D tentatively TRBD1 (6 bases). This receptor was identified in a human donor in good health. Some clones in this sample may be carry-over from other donors' samples. Sequencing was carried out using PBMCs. CDR3 sequence: CASRDRDNGYTF. In DNA, the CDR3 is TGTGCCAGTAGGGACAGAGATAATGGCTACACCTTC.